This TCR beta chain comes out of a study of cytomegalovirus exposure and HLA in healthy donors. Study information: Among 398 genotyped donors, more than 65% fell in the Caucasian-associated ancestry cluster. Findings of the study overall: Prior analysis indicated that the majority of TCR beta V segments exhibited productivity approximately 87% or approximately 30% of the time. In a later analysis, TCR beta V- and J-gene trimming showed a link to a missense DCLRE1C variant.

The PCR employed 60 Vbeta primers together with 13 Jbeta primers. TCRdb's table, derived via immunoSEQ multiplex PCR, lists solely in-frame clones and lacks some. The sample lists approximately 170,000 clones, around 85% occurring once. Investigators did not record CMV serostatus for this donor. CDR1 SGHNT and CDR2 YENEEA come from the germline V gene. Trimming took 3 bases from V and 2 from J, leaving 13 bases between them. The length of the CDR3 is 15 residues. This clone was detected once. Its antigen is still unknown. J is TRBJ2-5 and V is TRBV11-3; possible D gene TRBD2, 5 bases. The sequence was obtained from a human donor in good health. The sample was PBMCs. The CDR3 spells CASSFQGSGQETQYF. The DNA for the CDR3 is TGTGCCAGCAGCTTTCAAGGGAGTGGGCAAGAGACCCAGTACTTC.